The present entry profiles one TCR beta chain with its context. The antigen is undetermined. This entry belongs to a study of Graves' ophthalmopathy and Graves' hyperthyroidism. General study results and limits: A majority of expanded thyroid clonotypes exceeding 0.001 frequency were likewise present in blood.

Presentation of ophthalmopathy in the donors involved moderate-to-severe activity, CAS ≥3, NOSPECS ≥4 and a duration under 3 months. RNA transcripts were the template, and TCR beta CDR3 regions were amplified from them. RT-PCR in the first round used HTBI primers; a second-round multiplex PCR followed. TCRdb passed the multiplex PCR reads through MiXCR, listing each CDR3 protein once. The sample consists of approximately 500,000 distinct CDR3 sequences, 13% to 15% of them appearing once. After removal of 3 bases from V and 7 bases from J, the junction contained 3 bases not matched to a gene. The CDR3 length is 14 residues. CDR1 is LNHDA and CDR2 is SQIVND in the germline V gene (reference sequence).

J is TRBJ1-5 and V is TRBV19; TRBD1 aligns across 10 bases. The receptor comes from a woman between 25 and 40 years old with Graves' ophthalmopathy. The sequencing sample was made of blood. CDR3 bases: TGTGCCAGTAGTATCGACAGGGGGCGGCAGCCCCAGCATTTT. Protein product: CASSIDRGRQPQHF.